A single T cell receptor (beta chain) is shown here with its context. Germline lookup yields CDR1 SGHRS and CDR2 YFSETQ. The length of the CDR3 is 15 residues. The V end was cut by 0 bases, the J end by 4 bases, with 11 bases between. The data originate from a study of blood T cell repertoires in COVID-19. Assay used: immunoSEQ multiplex PCR; TCRdb lists only in-frame clones, some missing. The sample comprises 200,000 to 250,000 clones, 86% of which are singletons, and around 9.6% rests with the top ten. Sequencing input: peripheral blood. The sequence was obtained from a woman in her fifties or sixties with COVID-19, enrolled during active disease. The rearrangement joins TRBV5-1 to TRBJ2-1; weak D call: TRBD1 (5 bases). The chain's CDR3 is CASSLGRGWYNEQFF. Written as DNA, the CDR3 is TGCGCCAGCAGCTTGGGAAGGGGCTGGTACAATGAGCAGTTCTTC.